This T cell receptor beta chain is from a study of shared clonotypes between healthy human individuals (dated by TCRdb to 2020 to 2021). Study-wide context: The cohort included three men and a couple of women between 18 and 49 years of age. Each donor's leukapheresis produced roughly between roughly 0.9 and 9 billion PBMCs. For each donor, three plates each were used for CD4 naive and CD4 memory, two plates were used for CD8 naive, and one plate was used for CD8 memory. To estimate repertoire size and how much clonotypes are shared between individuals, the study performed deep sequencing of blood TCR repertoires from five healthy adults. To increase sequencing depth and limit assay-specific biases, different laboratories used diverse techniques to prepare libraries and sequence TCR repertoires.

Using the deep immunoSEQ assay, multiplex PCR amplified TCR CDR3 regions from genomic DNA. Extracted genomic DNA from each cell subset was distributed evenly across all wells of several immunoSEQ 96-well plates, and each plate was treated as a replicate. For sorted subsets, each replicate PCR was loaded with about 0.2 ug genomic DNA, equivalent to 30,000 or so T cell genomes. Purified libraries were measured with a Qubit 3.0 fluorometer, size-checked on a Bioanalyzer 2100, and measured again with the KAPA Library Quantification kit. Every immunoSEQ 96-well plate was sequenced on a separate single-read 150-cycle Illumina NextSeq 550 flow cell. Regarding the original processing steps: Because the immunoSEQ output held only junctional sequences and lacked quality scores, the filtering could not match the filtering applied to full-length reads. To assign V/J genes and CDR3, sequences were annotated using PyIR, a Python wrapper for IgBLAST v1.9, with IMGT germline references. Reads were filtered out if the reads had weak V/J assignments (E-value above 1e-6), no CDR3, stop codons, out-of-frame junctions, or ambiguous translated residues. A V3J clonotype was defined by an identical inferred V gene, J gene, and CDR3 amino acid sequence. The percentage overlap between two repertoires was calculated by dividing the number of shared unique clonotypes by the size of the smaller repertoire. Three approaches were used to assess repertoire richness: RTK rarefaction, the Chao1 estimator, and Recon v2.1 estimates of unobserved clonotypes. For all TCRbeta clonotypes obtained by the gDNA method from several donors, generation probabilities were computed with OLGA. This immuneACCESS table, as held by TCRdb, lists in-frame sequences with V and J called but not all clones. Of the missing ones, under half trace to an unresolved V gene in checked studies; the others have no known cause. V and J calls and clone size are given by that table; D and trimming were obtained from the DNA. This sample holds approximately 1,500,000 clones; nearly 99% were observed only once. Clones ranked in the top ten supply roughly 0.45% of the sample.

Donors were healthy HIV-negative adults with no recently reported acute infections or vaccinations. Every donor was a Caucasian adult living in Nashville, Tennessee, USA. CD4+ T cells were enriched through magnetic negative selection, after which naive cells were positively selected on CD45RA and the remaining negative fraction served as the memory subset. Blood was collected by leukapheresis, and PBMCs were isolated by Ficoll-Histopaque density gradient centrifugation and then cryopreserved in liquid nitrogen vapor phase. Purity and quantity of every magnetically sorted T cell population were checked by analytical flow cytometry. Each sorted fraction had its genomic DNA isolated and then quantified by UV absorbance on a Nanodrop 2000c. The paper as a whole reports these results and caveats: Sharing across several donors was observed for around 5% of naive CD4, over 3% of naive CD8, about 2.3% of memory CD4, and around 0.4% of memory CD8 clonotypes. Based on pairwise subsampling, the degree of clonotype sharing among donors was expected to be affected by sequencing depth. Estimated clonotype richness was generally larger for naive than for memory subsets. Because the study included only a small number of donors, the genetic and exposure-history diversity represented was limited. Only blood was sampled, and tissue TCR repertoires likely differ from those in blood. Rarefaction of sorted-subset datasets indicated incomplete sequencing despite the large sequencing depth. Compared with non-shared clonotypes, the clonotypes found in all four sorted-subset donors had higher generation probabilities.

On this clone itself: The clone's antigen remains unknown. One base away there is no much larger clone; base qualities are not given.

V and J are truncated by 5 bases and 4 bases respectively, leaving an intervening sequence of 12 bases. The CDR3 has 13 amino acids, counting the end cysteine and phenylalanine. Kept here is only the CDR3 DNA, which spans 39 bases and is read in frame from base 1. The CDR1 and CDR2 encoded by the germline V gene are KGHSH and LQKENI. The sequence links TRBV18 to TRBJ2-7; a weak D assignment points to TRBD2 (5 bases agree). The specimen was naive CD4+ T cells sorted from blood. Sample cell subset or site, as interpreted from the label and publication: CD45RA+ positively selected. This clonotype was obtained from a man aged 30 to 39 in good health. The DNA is TGTGCCAGCTCAACACTAGGACCTTACGAGCAGTACTTC. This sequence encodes CASSTLGPYEQYF.